The entry below describes one T cell receptor (beta chain). The clone's antigen remains unknown. This clone may be a read error of a much larger clone one base away. No conserved phenylalanine or tryptophan is present at the end of the CDR3, so a read error is the likely explanation. CDR1 and CDR2 are read off the germline V gene as SGHTA and FQGNSA. Inclusive of both ends, the CDR3 amounts to 14 amino acids. The retained sequence is limited to the CDR3, 42 bases, with the frame set at the first base. Trimming accounts for 5 bases at V and 7 bases at J, while the number of junction bases matched to no gene is 7. Ophthalmopathy patients had moderately to severely active disease, with a Clinical Activity Score of 3 or more, a NOSPECS grade of 4 or more, and a disease duration of less than 3 months. Any patient with an uncontrolled infection, another autoimmune disease, pregnancy or lactation was excluded. Diagnoses were based on clinical symptoms, serum thyroxine and TRAb, thyroid ultrasound and orbital computed tomography. PBMCs were separated from 8 to 10 ml of fresh peripheral blood using Ficoll-Paque density gradient centrifugation. Total RNA was extracted using Trizol reagent, and RNA quality was assessed on an Agilent 2100 Bioanalyzer.

The data stem from a study of T cells in Graves' hyperthyroidism and ophthalmopathy (dated 2019 in TCRdb). Background for the entire study: Peripheral blood samples were taken at the time of initial diagnosis, prior to any treatment. To identify distinguishing TCR V-J signatures, a discovery cohort of some 99 patients was used, comprising some 45 with Graves' ophthalmopathy and around 60 with stable Graves' hyperthyroidism. An independent validation cohort of under 20 hyperthyroidism patients and 17 patients who later progressed to ophthalmopathy tested prospective prediction of ophthalmopathy. The 100 or so discovery patients were randomly split 7:3 into training and test sets. In six Graves' hyperthyroidism patients, the study also compared T-cell repertoires from thyroid tissue with T-cell repertoires from blood. After sampling, hyperthyroidism patients received methimazole starting at 30 mg daily, and ophthalmopathy patients received high-dose intravenous methylprednisolone. The paper reports TCR Vbeta CDR3 sequencing of 130 to 150 peripheral blood samples: around 41 ophthalmopathy, 75 to 80 hyperthyroidism and 17 progressor patients.

Overall results and qualifications from the work: In validation, the model predicted progression to ophthalmopathy a median of about 5.9 months before onset, with about 67% sensitivity and 72.22% specificity. Most expanded thyroid clonotypes (frequency above 0.001) were also detected in blood, suggesting blood repertoires may reflect thyroid immune responses. Sample size was not statistically predetermined, and blinding of investigators to group allocation was not performed. A model built on a 13 V-J signature distinguished ophthalmopathy from stable hyperthyroidism, reaching roughly 88% sensitivity and approximately 83% specificity in cross-validation and 80%/75% in testing.

TCR beta CDR3 regions were amplified from RNA transcripts. A first-round RT-PCR of the TCR CDR3 used the HTBI primer set with the Qiagen OneStep RT-PCR kit. A second multiplex PCR round built the libraries, followed by size selection and purification. Sequencing of the libraries was done on an Illumina HiSeq2000 using paired-end 100 bp reads. In the original analysis: Raw data were processed with SOAPnuke, discarding reads with adapters, uncalled bases, mean Phred below 15, or no exact constant-primer or identifier match. COPE v1.2.5 was used to merge high-quality paired reads, and clonotypes were defined as unique nucleotide sequences. MiTCR v1.1 was used to align the clonotypes against IMGT TRBV, TRBD and TRBJ reference segments. The analysis included only V-J combinations with a frequency above 0.0001, which together covered around 99% of the repertoires. A TCS score was defined as the ratio between F50 (clonal expansion) and ExV (chaos), using BLOSUM62-based TCRdist between CDR3 peptides within each V-J. Welch's t-statistics and random forest reduced fewer than 550 V-J features to under 15, which were used in a naive Bayes classifier (R e1071). The raw public reads went through TCRdb reprocessing: fastp at Q25, MiXCR clone calling, in-frame beta chains kept. Identical CDR3 protein sequences are pooled into one entry, listed with their most common genes and DNA. TCRdb, not the authors, supplied the V and J calls. Here the sample has about 400,000 distinct CDR3 sequences; roughly 15% occur a single time. The ten largest clonotypes hold under 25% of the sample.

This receptor was identified in a woman in her sixties or seventies with Graves' ophthalmopathy. Sequenced: blood. Recombination linked TRBV7-2 to TRBJ2-1; 8 nucleotides in the junction match TRBD1. The DNA sequence reads TGTGCCAGCAGCATGTCGACAGGGGTGAATGAGCAGTTCTAC. The translation is CASSMSTGVNEQFY.